Sequencing of this T cell receptor beta chain was carried out in a study of somatic mutations in cytotoxic T cells in rheumatoid arthritis. Study overall: Each patient's diagnosis was followed right away by a blood draw (approximately 30 ml EDTA), before any treatment. Overall study findings and caveats: Which antigens the expanded CD8+ clones targeted was unknown. No correction for multiple comparisons was applied to the slight TRBV07 underrepresentation in rheumatoid arthritis patients.

In its sample, this clone ranks as medium-sized. Its antigen is unidentified. Flow cytometry served to check the purity of CD4+ and CD8+ cells, which were isolated by positive magnetic bead selection. V gave up 0 bases and J gave up 5 bases, with 13 bases separating them. The CDR3 is made up of 15 amino acids. Germline CDR1 reads SGHTA; CDR2 reads FQGNSA. Profiled with immunoSEQ multiplex PCR; TCRdb holds only in-frame clones, not every one. The table records fewer than 20,000 clones, roughly 65% of them present only once. Material for sequencing was CD8+ T cells sorted from blood. V usage is TRBV7-2 and J usage is TRBJ2-5; a weak D match, TRBD2 (7 bases). This sequence originates from an adult with rheumatoid arthritis. For the CDR3, the DNA is TGTGCCAGCAGCTTAGCCCGGCGGGGGCGGGAGACCCAGTACTTC. Translation gives CASSLARRGRETQYF.